This T cell receptor beta chain was captured in a study of T-cell memory formation after mild COVID-19. This CDR3 has 15 amino acids. CDR1 and CDR2 from the germline V gene are SGHVS and FNYEAQ. V shed 4 bases and J shed 3 bases, with 16 bases lying between them. TCRdb re-derived calls from the 5' RACE reads in MiXCR, one entry per CDR3 protein. Counted here are more than 110,000 distinct CDR3 sequences, approximately 25% occurring once; the ten biggest clones make up roughly a quarter. Sequencing was done on a sample of PBMCs or a T cell subset sorted from them (not recorded which). The clonotype was recovered from an adult woman who had mild COVID-19 (a few samples of this study predate the infection). Cell type and time point are not known. The chain combines TRBV7-6 with TRBJ2-7; tentative D call: TRBD1 (6 bases). For the CDR3, the DNA is TGTGCCAGCAGCTCTCCGGGACAAGGAATCTACGAGCAGTACTTC. Encoded protein: CASSSPGQGIYEQYF.